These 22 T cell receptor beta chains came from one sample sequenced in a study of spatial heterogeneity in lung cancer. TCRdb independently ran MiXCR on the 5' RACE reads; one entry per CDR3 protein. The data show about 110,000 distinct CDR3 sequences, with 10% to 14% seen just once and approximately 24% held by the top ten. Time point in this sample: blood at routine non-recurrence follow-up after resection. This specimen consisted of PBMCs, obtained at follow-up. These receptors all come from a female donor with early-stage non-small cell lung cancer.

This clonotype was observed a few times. CDR3 sequence: CASSPPQPGTQYF. Here the CDR3 DNA reads TGTGCCAGCTCACCACCCCAGCCCGGGACCCAGTACTTC. This chain uses TRBV18 with TRBJ2-5; D remains unclear. The CDR3 has 13 amino acids. The germline V gene encodes CDR1 KGHSH and CDR2 LQKENI. The germline V and J ends were trimmed by 0 bases and 7 bases, with 9 bases remaining between them.

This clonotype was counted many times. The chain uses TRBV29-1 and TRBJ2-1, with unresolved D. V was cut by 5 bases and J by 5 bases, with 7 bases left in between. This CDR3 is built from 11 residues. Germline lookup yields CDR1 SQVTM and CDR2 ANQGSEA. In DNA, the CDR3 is TGCAGCGTTTCCCGTGACAATGAGCAGTTCTTC. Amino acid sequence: CSVSRDNEQFF.

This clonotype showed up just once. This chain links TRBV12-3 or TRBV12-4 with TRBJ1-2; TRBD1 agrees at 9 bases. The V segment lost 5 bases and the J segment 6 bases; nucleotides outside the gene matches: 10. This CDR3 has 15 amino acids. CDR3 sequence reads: CASSLGDRVWNGYTF. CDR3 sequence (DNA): TGTGCCAGCAGTCTTGGGGACAGGGTATGGAATGGCTACACCTTC.

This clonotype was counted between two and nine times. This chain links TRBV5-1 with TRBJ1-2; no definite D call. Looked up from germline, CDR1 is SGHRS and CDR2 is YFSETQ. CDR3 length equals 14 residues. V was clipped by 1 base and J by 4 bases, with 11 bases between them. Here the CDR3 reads CASSLSRNPYGYTF. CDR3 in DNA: TGCGCCAGCAGCTTGAGCAGGAACCCCTATGGCTACACCTTC.

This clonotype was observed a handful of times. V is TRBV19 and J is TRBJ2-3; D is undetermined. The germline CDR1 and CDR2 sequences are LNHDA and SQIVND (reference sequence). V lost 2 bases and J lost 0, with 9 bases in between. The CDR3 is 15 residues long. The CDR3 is CASSIRSTSTDTQYF. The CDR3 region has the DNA TGTGCCAGTAGTATACGTTCGACTAGCACAGATACGCAGTATTTT.

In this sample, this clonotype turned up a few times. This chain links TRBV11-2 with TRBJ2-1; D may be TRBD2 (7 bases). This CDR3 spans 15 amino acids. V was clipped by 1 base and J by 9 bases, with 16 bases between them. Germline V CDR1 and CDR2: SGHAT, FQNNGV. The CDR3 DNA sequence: TGTGCCAGCAGCTTAGTTTCTAGCCGGGGGGCTGAGCAGTTCTTC. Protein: CASSLVSSRGAEQFF.

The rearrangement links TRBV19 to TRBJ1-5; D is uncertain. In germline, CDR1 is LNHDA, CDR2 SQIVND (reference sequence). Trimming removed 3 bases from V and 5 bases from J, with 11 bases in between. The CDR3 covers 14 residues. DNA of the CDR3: TGTGCCAGTAGTATTCTGGGGTCTGATCAGCCCCAGCATTTT. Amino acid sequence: CASSILGSDQPQHF. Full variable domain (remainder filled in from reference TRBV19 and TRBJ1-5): DGGITQSPKYLFRKEGQNVTLSCEQNLNHDAMYWYRQDPGQGLRLIYYSQIVNDFQKGDIAEGYSVSREKKESFPLTVTSAQKNPTAFYLCASSILGSDQPQHFGDGTRLSIL.

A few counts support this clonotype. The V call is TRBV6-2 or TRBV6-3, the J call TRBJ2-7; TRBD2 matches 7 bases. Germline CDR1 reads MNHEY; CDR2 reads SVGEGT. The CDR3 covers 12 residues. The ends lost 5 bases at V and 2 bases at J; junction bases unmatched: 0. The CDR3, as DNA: TGTGCCAGCAGTGGACTAGCCTACGAGCAGTACTTC. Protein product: CASSGLAYEQYF.

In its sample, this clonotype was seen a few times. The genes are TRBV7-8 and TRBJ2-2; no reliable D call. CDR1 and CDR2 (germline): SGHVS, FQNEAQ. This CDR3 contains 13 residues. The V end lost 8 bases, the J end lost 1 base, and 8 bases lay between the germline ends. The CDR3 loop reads CASSTVNTGELFF. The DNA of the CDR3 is TGTGCCAGCTCAACGGTGAACACCGGGGAGCTGTTTTTT.

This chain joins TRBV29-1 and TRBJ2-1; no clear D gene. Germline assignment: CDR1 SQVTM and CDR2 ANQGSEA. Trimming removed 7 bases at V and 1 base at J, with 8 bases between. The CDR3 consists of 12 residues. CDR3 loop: CSALASYNEQFF. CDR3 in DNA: TGCAGCGCCTTAGCTTCCTACAATGAGCAGTTCTTC.

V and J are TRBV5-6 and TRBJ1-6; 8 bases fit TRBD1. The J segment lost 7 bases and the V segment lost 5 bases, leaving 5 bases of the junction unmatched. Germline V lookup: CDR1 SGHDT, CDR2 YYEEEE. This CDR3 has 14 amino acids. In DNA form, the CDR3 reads TGTGCCAGCAGATACCGGGACAGGAATTCACCCCTCCACTTT. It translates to CASRYRDRNSPLHF.

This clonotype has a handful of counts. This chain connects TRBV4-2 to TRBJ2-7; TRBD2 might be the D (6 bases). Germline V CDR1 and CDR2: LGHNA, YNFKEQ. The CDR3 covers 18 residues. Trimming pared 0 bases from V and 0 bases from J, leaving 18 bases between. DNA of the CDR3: TGTGCCAGCAGCCAAGAAGTTGCAACTAGCATAAGCTCCTACGAGCAGTACTTC. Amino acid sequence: CASSQEVATSISSYEQYF.

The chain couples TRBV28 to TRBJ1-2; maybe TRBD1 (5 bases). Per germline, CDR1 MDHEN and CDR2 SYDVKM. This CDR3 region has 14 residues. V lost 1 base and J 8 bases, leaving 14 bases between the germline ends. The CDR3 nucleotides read TGTGCCAGCAGTTTATATAGCTGGGGCGGGGGCTACACCTTC. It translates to CASSLYSWGGGYTF.

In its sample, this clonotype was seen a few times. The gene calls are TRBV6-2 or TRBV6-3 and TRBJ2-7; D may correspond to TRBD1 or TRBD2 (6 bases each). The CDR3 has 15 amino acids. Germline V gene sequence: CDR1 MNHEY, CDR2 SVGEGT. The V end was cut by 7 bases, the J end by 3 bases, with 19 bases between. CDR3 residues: CASTGGVAGLYEQYF. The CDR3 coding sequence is TGTGCCAGCACCGGGGGCGTGGCGGGACTCTACGAGCAGTACTTC.

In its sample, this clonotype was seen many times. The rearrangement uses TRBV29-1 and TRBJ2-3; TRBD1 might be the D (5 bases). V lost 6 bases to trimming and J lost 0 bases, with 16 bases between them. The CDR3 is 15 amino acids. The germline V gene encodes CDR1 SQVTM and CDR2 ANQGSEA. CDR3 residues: CSVCQGSTSTDTQYF. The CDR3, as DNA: TGCAGCGTGTGCCAGGGTTCCACTAGCACAGATACGCAGTATTTT.

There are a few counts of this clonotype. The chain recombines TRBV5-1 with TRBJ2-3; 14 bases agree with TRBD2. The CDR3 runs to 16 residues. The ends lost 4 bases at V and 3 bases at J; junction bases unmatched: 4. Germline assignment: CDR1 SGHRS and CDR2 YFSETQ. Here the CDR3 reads CASSRGLAGETDTQYF. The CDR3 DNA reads TGCGCCAGCAGCCGGGGACTAGCGGGAGAGACAGATACGCAGTATTTT.

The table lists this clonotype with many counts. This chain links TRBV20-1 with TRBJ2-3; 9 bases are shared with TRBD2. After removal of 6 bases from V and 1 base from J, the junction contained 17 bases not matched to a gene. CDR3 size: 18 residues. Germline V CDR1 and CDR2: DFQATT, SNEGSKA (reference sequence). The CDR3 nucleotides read TGCAGTGCCACGGGACTAGCTTCGGATAACTATGGCACAGATACGCAGTATTTT. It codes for CSATGLASDNYGTDTQYF.

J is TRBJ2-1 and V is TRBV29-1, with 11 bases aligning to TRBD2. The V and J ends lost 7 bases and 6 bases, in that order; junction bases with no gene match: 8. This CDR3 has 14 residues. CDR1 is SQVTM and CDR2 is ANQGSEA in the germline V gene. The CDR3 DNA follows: TGCAGCGGAGTAGCGGGAGGGCCCCCCAATGAGCAGTTCTTC. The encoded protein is CSGVAGGPPNEQFF.

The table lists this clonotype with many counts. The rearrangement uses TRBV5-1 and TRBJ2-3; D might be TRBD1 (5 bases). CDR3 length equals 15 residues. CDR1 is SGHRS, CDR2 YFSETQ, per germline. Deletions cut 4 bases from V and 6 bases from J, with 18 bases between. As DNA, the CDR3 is TGCGCCAGCAGCCCGACAGCACCGGCCCCGGATACGCAGTATTTT. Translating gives CASSPTAPAPDTQYF. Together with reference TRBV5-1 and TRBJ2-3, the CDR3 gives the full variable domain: KAGVTQTPRYLIKTRGQQVTLSCSPISGHRSVSWYQQTPGQGLQFLFEYFSETQRNKGNFPGRFSGRQFSNSRSEMNVSTLELGDSALYLCASSPTAPAPDTQYFGPGTRLTVL.

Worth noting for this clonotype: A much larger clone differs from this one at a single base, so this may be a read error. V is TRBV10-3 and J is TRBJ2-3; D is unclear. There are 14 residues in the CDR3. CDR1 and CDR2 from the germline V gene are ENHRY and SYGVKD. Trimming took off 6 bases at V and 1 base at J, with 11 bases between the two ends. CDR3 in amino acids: CAIRKTVGTDTQYF. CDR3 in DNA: TGTGCCATCAGGAAGACGGTAGGCACAGATACGCAGTATTTT.

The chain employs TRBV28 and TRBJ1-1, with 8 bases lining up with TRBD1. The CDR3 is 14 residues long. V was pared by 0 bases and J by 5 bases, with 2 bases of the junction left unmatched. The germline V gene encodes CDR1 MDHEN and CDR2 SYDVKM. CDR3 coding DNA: TGTGCCAGCAGTTTATGGCAGGGGGCAACTGAAGCTTTCTTT. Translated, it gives CASSLWQGATEAFF.

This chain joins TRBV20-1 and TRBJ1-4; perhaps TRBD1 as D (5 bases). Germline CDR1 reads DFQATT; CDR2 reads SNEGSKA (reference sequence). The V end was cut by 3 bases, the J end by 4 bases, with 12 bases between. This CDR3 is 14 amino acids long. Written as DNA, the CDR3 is TGCAGTGCTAGCCAGCCAGGGCATAATGAAAAACTGTTTTTT. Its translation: CSASQPGHNEKLFF.